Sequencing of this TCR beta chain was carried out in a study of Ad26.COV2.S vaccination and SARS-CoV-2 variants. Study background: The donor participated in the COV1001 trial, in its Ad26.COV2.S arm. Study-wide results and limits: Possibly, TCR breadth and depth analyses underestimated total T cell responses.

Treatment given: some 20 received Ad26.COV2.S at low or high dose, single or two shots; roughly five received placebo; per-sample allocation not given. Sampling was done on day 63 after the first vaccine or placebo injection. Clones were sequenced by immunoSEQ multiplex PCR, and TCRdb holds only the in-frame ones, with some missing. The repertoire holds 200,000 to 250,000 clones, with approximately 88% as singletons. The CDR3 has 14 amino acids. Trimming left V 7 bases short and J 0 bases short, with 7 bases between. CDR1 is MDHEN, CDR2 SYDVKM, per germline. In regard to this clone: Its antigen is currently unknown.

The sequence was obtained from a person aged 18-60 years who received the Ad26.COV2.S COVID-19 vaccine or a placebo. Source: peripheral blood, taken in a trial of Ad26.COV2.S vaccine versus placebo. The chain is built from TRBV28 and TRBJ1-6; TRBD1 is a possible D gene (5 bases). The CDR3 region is CASTGNSYNSPLHF. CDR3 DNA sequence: TGTGCCAGCACAGGGAACTCCTATAATTCACCCCTCCACTTT.